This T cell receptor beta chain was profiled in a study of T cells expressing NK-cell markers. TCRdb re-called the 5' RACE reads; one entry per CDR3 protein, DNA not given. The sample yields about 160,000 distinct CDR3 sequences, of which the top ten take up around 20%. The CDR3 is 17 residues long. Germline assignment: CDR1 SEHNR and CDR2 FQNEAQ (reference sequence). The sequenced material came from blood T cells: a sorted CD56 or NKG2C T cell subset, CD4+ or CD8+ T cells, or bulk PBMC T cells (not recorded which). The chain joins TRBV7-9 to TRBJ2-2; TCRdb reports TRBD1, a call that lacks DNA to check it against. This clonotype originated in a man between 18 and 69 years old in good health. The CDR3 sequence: CASSYPYPGQGAGELFF.